This paragraph covers one T cell receptor (beta chain) sequence. Its antigen is unknown. Trimming left V 5 bases short and J 1 base short, with 11 bases between. The CDR3 runs to 15 residues. Germline V gene data show CDR1 as SGHTA and CDR2 as FQGNSA. The PCR ran on 60 Vbeta and 13 Jbeta primers. Sequencing was performed with immunoSEQ multiplex PCR; in TCRdb, only in-frame clones are kept and a portion is missing. The profile shows about 92,000 clones, around 77% of them singletons. The data belong to a study of cytomegalovirus exposure and HLA in healthy donors. Whole-study context: Most donors, roughly 84% of some 400 genotyped, fell in the Caucasian-associated ancestry cluster. Study-wide results and caveats: Likely technical artifact: a cluster of highly shared sequence variants.

Donors likely had unrecorded immune exposures despite being nominally healthy when sampled. The source is a man in his forties or fifties in good health and CMV-seropositive. Sequenced input: PBMCs. The chain combines TRBV7-2 with TRBJ2-2; a possible D gene is TRBD1 (5 bases). CDR3 region: CASSLPGQNTGELFF. CDR3 DNA sequence: TGTGCCAGCAGCCTACCAGGACAGAACACCGGGGAGCTGTTTTTT. Using reference TRBV7-2 and TRBJ2-2 for the parts outside the CDR3, the full variable domain is GAGVSQSPSNKVTEKGKDVELRCDPISGHTALYWYRQSLGQGLEFLIYFQGNSAPDKSGLPSDRFSAERTGGSVSTLTIQRTQQEDSAVYLCASSLPGQNTGELFFGEGSRLTVL.